This entry is about one TCR beta chain. What it binds is not known. The CDR3 has 10 amino acids. The whole isolated RNA underwent reverse transcription, so sequencing captured expressed TCRB transcripts. Naive, central memory and regulatory T cell samples came to a mean of approximately 3.57 million reads. Here immunoSEQ multiplex PCR was the method, and the copy in TCRdb shows in-frame clones only, minus some. This sample yields about 650,000 clones, of which approximately 13% are seen a single time; roughly 0.12% belongs to the top ten. These data belong to a study of beta chain features in type 1 diabetes. Study outcomes and limitations: Shorter TCRB CDR3s, moderately but significantly so, marked every one of the four CD4+ subsets in Type 1 diabetes patients.

The sequencing input was naive CD4+ T cells from blood. This TCR came from a young man with type 1 diabetes. This chain connects TRBV21-1 to TRBJ2-5; the table's D call, TRBD1, has no DNA check behind it. TRBV21-1 is classified as a pseudogene. Written as DNA, the CDR3 is TGTGCCAGCAGCCCACATACCCAGTACTTC. Its protein product is CASSPHTQYF.